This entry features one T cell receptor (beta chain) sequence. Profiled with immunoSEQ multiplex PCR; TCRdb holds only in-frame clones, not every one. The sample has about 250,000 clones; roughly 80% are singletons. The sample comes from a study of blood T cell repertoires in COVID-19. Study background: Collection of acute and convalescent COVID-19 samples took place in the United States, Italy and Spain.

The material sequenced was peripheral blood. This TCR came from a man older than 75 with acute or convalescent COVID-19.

In nucleotides, the CDR3 is TGCGCCAGCAGCCAAGCTTCAAGGGGCCACCCATCAGATACGCAGTATTTT. It encodes CASSQASRGHPSDTQYF. This chain joins TRBV4-1 and TRBJ2-3, with D perhaps TRBD1 (5 bases). Germline V CDR1 and CDR2: MGHRA, YSYEKL. The V gene lost 1 base and the J gene lost 4 bases, with 18 bases spanning the gap. The CDR3 is 17 amino acids.